One T cell receptor beta chain is described in this entry. Its antigen is not known. This record comes from a study of shared clonotypes between healthy human individuals. Study-level findings and limits: Clonotypes shared by all four sorted-subset donors had higher generation probabilities than non-shared clonotypes. As a rule, naive subsets had a larger estimated richness than memory subsets.

The study drew all its donors from Caucasian adults living in Nashville, Tennessee. Only in-frame clones appear in the TCRdb table, and some are missing; sequencing was by immunoSEQ multiplex PCR. The sample carries some 700,000 clones, 90% recorded once. Material for sequencing was memory CD8+ T cells from PBMCs. Subset of the sample: CD45RO+ cells pooled with CCR7-negative TemRA cells. This TCR was sampled from a man aged 18 to 30 in good health. Some clones in this sample may be carry-over from other donors' samples.

The CDR3 region has the DNA TGTGCCAGCAGCTTTACTTTTGCAACTAATGAAAAACTGTTTTTT. Amino acid sequence: CASSFTFATNEKLFF. J is TRBJ1-4 and V is TRBV28; D gene uncertain. Germline V lookup: CDR1 MDHEN, CDR2 SYDVKM. The CDR3 runs 15 residues. Trimming pared 6 bases from V and 0 bases from J, leaving 11 bases between.